What follows are 15 T cell receptor beta chains derived from one specimen sequenced in a study of cytomegalovirus exposure and HLA in healthy donors. The PCR had 60 Vbeta and 13 Jbeta primers. Sequenced by immunoSEQ multiplex PCR; TCRdb stores in-frame clones only, minus some. The sample comprises around 140,000 clones, around 78% of which are singletons, and about 6.6% rests with the top ten. The sequenced sample consisted of PBMCs. Receptor source: a woman aged 40 to 50 in good health and CMV-seropositive.

The chain combines TRBV29-1 with TRBJ1-1; TRBD1 matches at 7 bases. CDR3 size: 13 residues. From germline, CDR1 is SQVTM and CDR2 ANQGSEA. CDR3 protein: CSASSDRDTEAFF. DNA of the CDR3: TGCAGTGCCTCGAGCGACAGGGACACTGAAGCTTTCTTT.

This clone has just a few counts. The genes are TRBV5-1 and TRBJ2-1; D is perhaps TRBD2 (6 bases). This CDR3 comprises 18 residues. Germline lookup yields CDR1 SGHRS and CDR2 YFSETQ. V was trimmed by 3 bases and J by 10 bases, leaving 29 bases between them. The CDR3 DNA sequence: TGCGCCAGCAGCTCTCCGGGACTCCGGAGTTTGAAGGAAGTCGAGCAGTTCTTC. Translation gives CASSSPGLRSLKEVEQFF.

The V and J genes are TRBV18 and TRBJ1-1; perhaps TRBD1 as D (6 bases). CDR1 is KGHSH, CDR2 LQKENI, per germline. Trimming removed 1 base at V and 7 bases at J, with 16 bases between. The CDR3 spans 15 residues. As DNA, the CDR3 is TGTGCCAGCTCACCACAGGGGGAGGGGCAAGTTGAAGCTTTCTTT. Translation: CASSPQGEGQVEAFF.

This clone has a handful of counts. The rearrangement joins TRBV9 to TRBJ2-7; 9 bases are a match to TRBD2. Germline CDR1 reads SGDLS; CDR2 reads YYNGEE. With V trimmed by 4 bases and J by 2 bases, 7 bases remained unmatched. The CDR3 length is 15 residues. The CDR3 here is CASSLSGSPTYEQYF. CDR3 nucleotides: TGTGCCAGCAGCCTTAGCGGGAGTCCTACCTACGAGCAGTACTTC.

This clone was recorded once. In this CDR3 the conserved last residue, phenylalanine or tryptophan, is missing, so a read error is likely. This rearrangement joins TRBV5-5 to TRBJ1-2; 7 nucleotides line up with TRBD1. The CDR3 runs 16 residues. Per the germline V gene, CDR1 is SGHKS and CDR2 is YYEKEE (reference sequence). V lost 2 bases to trimming and J lost 4 bases; unmatched junction nucleotides: 11. The CDR3 is CASSFLPAGTAYGYTL. In nucleotides, the CDR3 is TGTGCCAGCAGCTTCCTGCCTGCCGGGACAGCCTATGGCTACACCCTC.

CDR3 nucleotides: TGTGCCAGCAGAGGGACACCCGGCAATGAGCAGTTCTTC. This sequence encodes CASRGTPGNEQFF. The rearrangement links TRBV6-1 to TRBJ2-1, with D possibly TRBD1 on 6 matching bases. Germline V gene data show CDR1 as MNHNS and CDR2 as SASEGT. The CDR3 contains 13 residues. The V end was cut by 6 bases, the J end by 6 bases, with 12 bases between.

The chain couples TRBV10-3 to TRBJ2-2; 9 bases align to TRBD2. The CDR3 extends over 14 amino acids. Germline V lookup: CDR1 ENHRY, CDR2 SYGVKD. The ends lost 6 bases at V and 1 base at J; junction bases unmatched: 0. DNA of the CDR3: TGTGCCATCAGGACTAGCGGGAACACCGGGGAGCTGTTTTTT. Encoded protein: CAIRTSGNTGELFF.

This chain joins TRBV10-3 and TRBJ2-1; no clear D. The ends were cut back, 2 bases at V and 8 bases at J, with 10 bases in the middle. This CDR3 contains 13 residues. Germline CDR1 ENHRY, CDR2 SYGVKD. The CDR3 spells CAISEETWDEQFF. The CDR3 DNA follows: TGTGCCATCAGTGAGGAGACTTGGGATGAGCAGTTCTTC.

The chain has TRBV7-6 and TRBJ2-1; D may be TRBD2 (6 bases). The CDR3 is 14 amino acids. Between the trimmed V and J ends, which lost 5 bases and 9 bases, there was a span of 17 bases. Germline CDR1 SGHVS, CDR2 FNYEAQ. CDR3 amino acids: CASSGTPGKSEQFF. The CDR3 DNA reads as TGTGCCAGCAGCGGGACTCCGGGCAAGAGTGAGCAGTTCTTC. Drawing the rest from reference TRBV7-6 and TRBJ2-1, the complete variable domain is GAGVSQSPRYKVTKRGQDVALRCDPISGHVSLYWYRQALGQGPEFLTYFNYEAQQDKSGLPNDRFSAERPEGSISTLTIQRTEQRDSAMYRCASSGTPGKSEQFFGPGTRLTVL.

This clone was detected once. The V and J genes are TRBV7-9 and TRBJ2-3, with D tentatively TRBD1 (5 bases). This CDR3 spans 16 amino acids. Trimming took 1 base from V and 1 from J, leaving 12 bases between them. Germline assignment: CDR1 SEHNR and CDR2 FQNEAQ (reference sequence). The CDR3 sequence: CASSLVRTGRTDTQYF. The CDR3, as DNA: TGTGCCAGCAGCTTAGTTCGCACAGGACGCACAGATACGCAGTATTTT.

This chain links TRBV18 with TRBJ2-2, with D perhaps matching TRBD2 (6 bases). Germline CDR1 KGHSH, CDR2 LQKENI. Trimming cost V 1 base and J 1 base, with 10 bases left between them. The CDR3 is 16 amino acids. The CDR3 nucleotides read TGTGCCAGCTCACCACAGAGTAGCGGGAACACCGGGGAGCTGTTTTTT. This sequence encodes CASSPQSSGNTGELFF.

This chain joins TRBV15 and TRBJ1-6, with 10 bases aligning to TRBD1. The V gene end was trimmed by 4 bases and the J gene end by 10 bases; junction bases not matched to a gene: 7. The CDR3 sequence is 15 residues long. Germline V gene data show CDR1 as LNHNV and CDR2 as YYDKDF (reference sequence). The CDR3 nucleotides read TGTGCCACCAGCACACGACAGGGGGCAGGCTCACCCCTCCACTTT. It specifies CATSTRQGAGSPLHF.

The V and J genes are TRBV10-3 and TRBJ1-4; D might be TRBD1 (5 bases). The V gene lost 10 bases and the J gene lost 0 bases, with 9 bases spanning the gap. In germline, CDR1 is ENHRY, CDR2 SYGVKD. The CDR3 spans 13 residues. CDR3: CAKKTATNEKLFF. For the CDR3, the DNA is TGTGCCAAAAAGACAGCAACTAATGAAAAACTGTTTTTT.

The chain uses TRBV7-2 and TRBJ2-3, with D perhaps matching TRBD1 (6 bases). The CDR3 is made up of 15 amino acids. CDR1 is SGHTA and CDR2 is FQGNSA in the germline V gene. V was clipped by 3 bases and J by 2 bases, with 12 bases between them. CDR3 amino acids: CASSFTGTYTDTQYF. The CDR3 bases are TGTGCCAGCAGCTTCACCGGGACATACACAGATACGCAGTATTTT.

This chain connects TRBV5-1 to TRBJ2-5; 7 nucleotides match TRBD1. The CDR3 contains 14 residues. Germline lookup yields CDR1 SGHRS and CDR2 YFSETQ. Losses at the gene ends were 4 bases for V and 2 bases for J; bases not matched to a gene: 5. In nucleotides, the CDR3 is TGCGCCAGCAGCCTCACAGGGGCTCAAGAGACCCAGTACTTC. Translated, it gives CASSLTGAQETQYF.